The 24 T cell receptor beta chains presented below share a single source sample, sequenced in a study of T cell clones after liver transplantation (dated by TCRdb to the late 2010s). The library was made by the immunoSEQ multiplex PCR assay. This is the immuneACCESS table as TCRdb keeps it, with only in-frame sequences that have V and J called. A part of the clones is gone; compared with another copy, unresolved V genes explain less than half, and the rest is unexplained. The table for this sample lists 93,000 or so clones; around 80% of them were counted only once. Of the sample, 2.5% to 3.5% is held by the ten largest clones. This specimen was CD4+ T cells from blood, taken 47 months after liver transplant. The receptors stem from a human patient who received a liver transplant. After a transplant, the donor of the graft may account for some T cells.

The J gene is TRBJ2-7, the V gene TRBV10-3, with 14 bases aligning to TRBD2. Germline-derived CDR1 and CDR2 are ENHRY and SYGVKD. V lost 8 bases, J lost 5 bases, and 8 bases stayed unmatched. The CDR3 has 15 amino acids. The CDR3 bases are TGTGCCATCGGATTGGGACTAGCGGGAGTGGACGAGCAGTACTTC. Amino acid sequence: CAIGLGLAGVDEQYF.

J is TRBJ2-7 and V is TRBV30; D is uncertain. This CDR3 is 11 amino acids long. Germline lookup yields CDR1 GTSNPN and CDR2 SVGIG (reference sequence). V was pared by 0 bases and J by 7 bases, with 7 bases between. DNA of the CDR3: TGTGCCTGGAGTGTAGGCAGGGAGCAGTACTTC. Translation: CAWSVGREQYF.

This clone came up a few times. The chain employs TRBV12-5 and TRBJ2-1, with D possibly being TRBD1 (6 bases). The CDR3 sequence is 14 residues long. The germline V gene has CDR1 LGHNT and CDR2 FRNRAP. The ends were cut back, 2 bases at V and 10 bases at J, with 15 bases in the middle. The CDR3 region has the DNA TGTGCTAGTGGTTTGACAGCCGGGACAACCGAGCAGTTCTTC. Translating it yields CASGLTAGTTEQFF.

The chain combines TRBV11-2 with TRBJ2-5; maybe TRBD2 (5 bases). The length of the CDR3 is 16 residues. V was trimmed by 3 bases and J by 5 bases, leaving 19 bases between them. The germline V gene encodes CDR1 SGHAT and CDR2 FQNNGV. Here the CDR3 reads CASSFSIGGSGETQYF. The CDR3 region has the DNA TGTGCCAGCAGCTTTAGTATAGGCGGGTCCGGGGAGACCCAGTACTTC. Full variable domain (rest looked up from reference TRBV11-2 and TRBJ2-5): EAGVAQSPRYKIIEKRQSVAFWCNPISGHATLYWYQQILGQGPKLLIQFQNNGVVDDSQLPKDRFSAERLKGVDSTLKIQPAKLEDSAVYLCASSFSIGGSGETQYFGPGTRLLVL.

This clone was recorded once. The V gene is TRBV19, the J gene TRBJ2-1, with D perhaps TRBD1 (6 bases). The V end lost 4 bases, the J end lost 7 bases, and 14 bases lay between the germline ends. Germline values: CDR1 LNHDA, CDR2 SQIVND (reference sequence). The CDR3 has 14 amino acids. In nucleotides, the CDR3 is TGTGCCAGTAGTAGGGGGCTCGACTCAAATGAGCAGTTCTTC. Translating it yields CASSRGLDSNEQFF.

The chain employs TRBV18 and TRBJ1-4; D gene uncertain. CDR1 is KGHSH and CDR2 is LQKENI in the germline V gene. V was clipped by 2 bases and J by 5 bases, with 6 bases between them. The CDR3 runs 13 residues. The CDR3 sequence: CASSPNTNEKLFF. CDR3 nucleotide sequence: TGTGCCAGCTCACCAAACACCAATGAAAAACTGTTTTTT.

This clone appeared a few times. The CDR3 here is CASSPPGNYEQYF. CDR3 DNA sequence: TGTGCCAGCAGCCCCCCGGGGAACTACGAGCAGTACTTC. V is TRBV6-1 and J is TRBJ2-7; tentative D call: TRBD2 (5 bases). Trimming removed 6 bases at V and 3 bases at J, with 12 bases between. CDR1 is MNHNS and CDR2 is SASEGT in the germline V gene. The CDR3 is 13 amino acids.

V usage is TRBV4-3 and J usage is TRBJ2-7; D possibly corresponds to TRBD2 (5 bases). CDR3 length equals 15 residues. The ends were cut back, 7 bases at V and 7 bases at J, with 23 bases in the middle. In germline, CDR1 is LGHNA, CDR2 YSLEER. The CDR3 DNA is TGCGCCAGCACTGTTTTGGGAGCACGCCTGGGGGAGCAGTACTTC. Residues: CASTVLGARLGEQYF.

This chain links TRBV27 with TRBJ2-6; D remains ambiguous. V shed 4 bases and J shed 0 bases, with 10 bases lying between them. Germline CDR1 and CDR2: MNHEY and SMNVEV (reference sequence). The CDR3 is 16 residues long. CDR3 nucleotides: TGTGCCAGCAGTTCCCCGGTTTACTCTGGGGCCAACGTCCTGACTTTC. Amino acids: CASSSPVYSGANVLTF.

The chain combines TRBV25-1 with TRBJ2-3; D possibly corresponds to TRBD1 (5 bases). CDR1 and CDR2 from the germline V gene are MGHDK and SYGVNS. The CDR3 is 14 residues long. Trimming took off 2 bases at V and 1 base at J, with 7 bases between the two ends. The CDR3 DNA reads as TGTGCCAGCAGTGAAGGACATCGCACAGATACGCAGTATTTT. Its protein is CASSEGHRTDTQYF.

This chain uses TRBV6-1 with TRBJ1-1, with a tentative D call TRBD1 (6 bases). V lost 3 bases and J 1 base, leaving 12 bases between the germline ends. From germline, CDR1 is MNHNS and CDR2 SASEGT. CDR3 size: 15 residues. CDR3 residues: CASSDQGRANTEAFF. The DNA of the CDR3 is TGTGCCAGCAGTGATCAGGGGCGGGCGAACACTGAAGCTTTCTTT.

This clone has a handful of counts. The rearrangement joins TRBV12-5 to TRBJ1-6; unclear D gene. V was pared by 6 bases and J by 5 bases, with 8 bases between. Germline V CDR1 and CDR2: LGHNT, FRNRAP. The CDR3 sequence is 13 residues long. CDR3 in amino acids: CASGQGHNSPLHF. For the CDR3, the DNA is TGTGCTAGTGGACAAGGTCATAATTCACCCCTCCACTTT.

The V and J genes are TRBV5-1 and TRBJ2-7, with 11 nucleotides matching TRBD2. CDR3 length: 13 amino acids. Germline assignment: CDR1 SGHRS and CDR2 YFSETQ. Unmatched junction bases numbered 3, after V lost 4 bases and J lost 6 bases. The CDR3 loop is CASSVTSGSEQYF. As DNA, the CDR3 is TGCGCCAGCAGCGTTACTAGCGGGAGCGAGCAGTACTTC.

The genes are TRBV7-3 and TRBJ2-1, with D perhaps matching TRBD1 (5 bases). Germline CDR1 SGHTA, CDR2 FQGTGA. The CDR3 loop spans 15 amino acids. The V end lost 2 bases, the J end lost 5 bases, and 13 bases lay between the germline ends. CDR3 sequence reads: CASSLDRSLHNEQFF. CDR3 DNA sequence: TGTGCCAGCAGCTTAGACAGAAGCCTCCACAATGAGCAGTTCTTC.

This chain uses TRBV18 with TRBJ2-5; no definite D call. V gave up 2 bases and J gave up 5 bases, with 9 bases separating them. This CDR3 has 13 residues. Germline-derived CDR1 and CDR2 are KGHSH and LQKENI. The CDR3 reads CASSPMLAETQYF. CDR3 in DNA: TGTGCCAGCTCACCAATGTTAGCTGAGACCCAGTACTTC.

This clone occurred once. The rearrangement links TRBV6-1 to TRBJ2-2, with 8 positions matching TRBD2. This CDR3 spans 15 amino acids. Germline CDR1 MNHNS, CDR2 SASEGT. V dropped 4 bases and J dropped 6; count of bases not matched to a gene: 7. CDR3 DNA: TGTGCCAGCAGTGTCCCCGGGGGGGGGCCCGGGGAGCTGTTTTTT. As protein: CASSVPGGGPGELFF.

The chain combines TRBV2 with TRBJ2-7, with TRBD1 matching 8 bases. The CDR3 is made up of 15 amino acids. V lost 6 bases to trimming and J lost 1 base; unmatched junction nucleotides: 8. Germline V gene data show CDR1 as SNHLY and CDR2 as FYNNEI. The CDR3 nucleotides read TGTGCCAGCAGGAAGGACAGGGAGCCGTCCTACGAGCAGTACTTC. Encoded protein: CASRKDREPSYEQYF.

The gene calls are TRBV5-1 and TRBJ2-1, with TRBD2 matching over 13 bases. V shed 3 bases, J shed 7 bases, and the junction held 10 bases outside the gene matches. This CDR3 comprises 17 residues. Per germline, CDR1 SGHRS and CDR2 YFSETQ. The CDR3 DNA follows: TGCGCCAGCAGCTCGAGGACTAGCGGGAGTAGTAGGAATGAGCAGTTCTTC. Amino acids: CASSSRTSGSSRNEQFF.

V is TRBV6-1 and J is TRBJ2-2, with a tentative D call TRBD2 (5 bases). Germline values: CDR1 MNHNS, CDR2 SASEGT. CDR3 length equals 15 residues. V lost 2 bases and J 3 bases, leaving 10 bases between the germline ends. The CDR3 nucleotides are TGTGCCAGCAGTGAACAGCCGAGGGACACCGGGGAGCTGTTTTTT. Amino acids: CASSEQPRDTGELFF.

V gene TRBV4-2 combines with J gene TRBJ1-2; D remains ambiguous. Germline values: CDR1 LGHNA, CDR2 YNFKEQ. The CDR3 consists of 13 residues. Trimming took 3 bases from V and 7 from J, leaving 12 bases between them. This CDR3 is CASSQAGETGYTF. Here the CDR3 DNA reads TGTGCCAGCAGCCAGGCCGGGGAGACTGGCTACACCTTC.

This clone was observed a few times. The V and J genes are TRBV19 and TRBJ2-5; D is undetermined. The length of the CDR3 is 13 residues. The germline V and J ends were trimmed by 5 bases and 4 bases, with 11 bases remaining between them. CDR1 and CDR2 from the germline V gene are LNHDA and SQIVND (reference sequence). The CDR3 sequence: CASSQGWAETQYF. CDR3 in DNA: TGTGCCAGTAGTCAAGGGTGGGCAGAGACCCAGTACTTC.

The chain joins TRBV25-1 to TRBJ2-1, with 7 bases that match TRBD2. CDR1 and CDR2 (germline): MGHDK, SYGVNS. This CDR3 is 16 amino acids long. V was pared by 1 base and J by 5 bases, with 8 bases of the junction left unmatched. CDR3 sequence: CASSEWGGGGNNEQFF. CDR3 bases: TGTGCCAGCAGTGAATGGGGGGGAGGTGGGAACAATGAGCAGTTCTTC. Looking up the rest from reference TRBV25-1 and TRBJ2-1 gives the full variable domain: EADIYQTPRYLVIGTGKKITLECSQTMGHDKMYWYQQDPGMELHLIHYSYGVNSTEKGDLSSESTVSRIRTEHFPLTLESARPSHTSQYLCASSEWGGGGNNEQFFGPGTRLTVL.

The chain has TRBV5-6 and TRBJ2-7, with 10 bases identical to TRBD1. In germline, CDR1 is SGHDT, CDR2 YYEEEE. V dropped 4 bases and J dropped 2; count of bases not matched to a gene: 6. The CDR3 contains 15 residues. The CDR3 DNA follows: TGTGCCAGCAGCCGGTGGGGGACAGGGGCCTACGAGCAGTACTTC. Translating gives CASSRWGTGAYEQYF.

The genes are TRBV6-1 and TRBJ1-4; 8 positions agree with TRBD1. V gave up 6 bases and J gave up 2 bases; unmatched junction bases: 5. Germline CDR1 is MNHNS and CDR2 is SASEGT. The CDR3 consists of 15 residues. CDR3 sequence reads: CASSEQGVTNEKLFF. The CDR3 bases are TGTGCCAGCAGCGAACAGGGGGTGACTAATGAAAAACTGTTTTTT.